These 10 T cell receptor beta chains were sequenced from one sample in a study of blood T cell repertoires in COVID-19 (dated by TCRdb to 2020 to 2021). Library preparation was by the immunoSEQ multiplex PCR assay. TCRdb mirrors the immuneACCESS table, restricted to in-frame sequences. Some clones are absent from its copies; in checked studies, under half trace to an unresolved V gene, and the reason for the others is unknown. The sample records about 57,000 clones, roughly 88% of which are singletons. Jointly, the top ten make up about 4.7% of the sample. The sequenced sample was peripheral blood. The receptors shown here come from a human donor in a cohort sampled during active COVID-19.

Here the CDR3 DNA reads TGCAGTGCTAGTAACAAGGACATCCTGAGTAACGAGCAGTACTTC. Protein sequence: CSASNKDILSNEQYF. The chain uses TRBV20-1 and TRBJ2-7; D perhaps matches TRBD1 (5 bases). V lost 3 bases, J lost 5 bases, and 20 bases lay in between. Germline V gene data show CDR1 as DFQATT and CDR2 as SNEGSKA (reference sequence). The length of the CDR3 is 15 residues.

The chain has TRBV9 and TRBJ2-5; possible D gene TRBD2, 5 bases. With 3 bases removed from V and 10 bases from J, the gap between germline ends came to 19 bases. The CDR3 runs 14 residues. Per the germline V gene, CDR1 is SGDLS and CDR2 is YYNGEE. The CDR3 bases are TGTGCCAGCAGCGGTGAACCCGGTGCTCGGGACCAGTACTTC. This encodes CASSGEPGARDQYF.

This chain links TRBV19 with TRBJ2-3, with 10 bases lining up with TRBD1. The CDR3 sequence is 15 residues long. J gave up 5 bases and V 6 bases, and 8 bases lay outside the gene matches. Per the germline V gene, CDR1 is LNHDA and CDR2 is SQIVND (reference sequence). The CDR3 is CASRIGQGGLDTQYF. In DNA, the CDR3 is TGTGCCAGTAGAATCGGACAGGGGGGATTAGATACGCAGTATTTT.

This chain connects TRBV10-2 to TRBJ2-7; 12 nucleotides match TRBD1. J gave up 3 bases and V 4 bases, and 4 bases lay outside the gene matches. CDR1 is WSHSY, CDR2 SAAADI, per germline. The CDR3 spans 15 residues. CDR3 sequence reads: CASSGGTGGLYEQYF. The CDR3 DNA is TGCGCCAGCAGTGGGGGGACAGGGGGCCTCTACGAGCAGTACTTC.

As concerns this clone: Sequence at one end of the junction differs from germline and may be a read error. This chain connects TRBV4-3 to TRBJ2-5, with 15 nucleotides matching TRBD2. CDR3 length: 19 residues. Germline V gene data show CDR1 as LGHNA and CDR2 as YSLEER. Here the CDR3 reads CASSQDPVSGLAGGPGLHF. The CDR3 nucleotides read TGCGCCAGCAGCCAAGATCCTGTTTCGGGACTAGCGGGGGGACCGGGTTTGCACTTC.

This chain links TRBV27 with TRBJ2-4; D is perhaps TRBD2 (7 bases). This CDR3 spans 14 amino acids. V shed 3 bases and J shed 7 bases, with 13 bases lying between them. CDR1 is MNHEY and CDR2 is SMNVEV in the germline V gene (reference sequence). The CDR3 region has the DNA TGTGCCAGCAGTTTGAGGGGGGGAGGGAACATTCAGTACTTC. It is translated as CASSLRGGGNIQYF.

This clone is a singleton in its sample. This chain connects TRBV5-5 to TRBJ2-7, with TRBD2 matching 10 bases. Per the germline V gene, CDR1 is SGHKS and CDR2 is YYEKEE (reference sequence). The CDR3 covers 15 residues. Germline trimming cut 4 bases from V and 0 bases from J; bases unmatched to any gene: 4. CDR3 in amino acids: CASSPLAGVSYEQYF. CDR3 DNA: TGTGCCAGCAGCCCTCTAGCGGGGGTCTCCTACGAGCAGTACTTC.

The V gene is TRBV9, the J gene TRBJ2-7; no clear D. This CDR3 comprises 14 residues. Trimming shortened V by 4 bases and J by 3 bases, and 14 bases separated the two germline ends. The germline V gene encodes CDR1 SGDLS and CDR2 YYNGEE. CDR3 sequence: CASSPQVGLYEQYF. The CDR3 region has the DNA TGTGCCAGCAGCCCCCAGGTGGGTCTCTACGAGCAGTACTTC.

The J gene is TRBJ1-5, the V gene TRBV19; no firm D call. The ends were cut back, 4 bases at V and 6 bases at J, with 10 bases in the middle. This CDR3 spans 13 amino acids. Germline CDR1 is LNHDA and CDR2 is SQIVND (reference sequence). CDR3: CASSTNSGQPQHF. The CDR3 DNA is TGTGCCAGTAGTACCAACAGCGGTCAGCCCCAGCATTTT.

This chain uses TRBV13 with TRBJ2-7; TRBD2 matches 7 bases. This CDR3 is built from 15 residues. V lost 0 bases to trimming and J lost 3 bases; unmatched junction nucleotides: 5. CDR1 and CDR2 (germline): PRHDT, FYEKMQ (reference sequence). This CDR3 reads CASSLGGGRGYEQYF. The DNA for the CDR3 is TGTGCCAGCAGCTTAGGCGGCGGGAGAGGCTACGAGCAGTACTTC.